This T cell receptor (beta chain) originates from a study of spatial heterogeneity in lung cancer (dated by TCRdb to between 2018 and 2021). For the study in its entirety: More beta-chain than alpha-chain transcripts were consistently detected, likely reflecting higher beta-chain transcript abundance. In the raw uncorrected reads, each unique combination of TCR and UMI appeared on average more than ten times. In non-small cell lung cancer, the study made a quantitative comparison of TCR alpha and beta repertoires among multiple tumor regions, matched nontumor lung and blood. TCR repertoire features were related to nonsynonymous mutation counts determined by whole-exome sequencing of tumor tissue. Both alpha and beta chains were TCR-sequenced in samples taken at surgery, namely 220 tumor regions, under 80 matched nontumor lung samples and approximately 58 PBMC samples.

The library was generated by 5' RACE. The data were produced on a NextSeq 500. The TCR library protocol attached a unique molecular identifier to each TCR cDNA molecule to allow correction of PCR and sequencing errors. The study's processing was this. Decombinator tools were used for TCR identification, UMI-based error correction and CDR3 extraction. Expanded TCRs were defined as those above a frequency of 2 per 1,000, corresponding to the top 1% of the tumor frequency distribution. Rényi diversity was computed with the R vegan package after subsampling each repertoire 100 times to 5,000 TCRs. CDR3 similarity networks were built from amino acid triplet string-kernel similarity, connecting CDR3s with pairwise similarity above 0.82. Using fastp trimming at Q25 and MiXCR clonotype assembly, TCRdb reanalyzed the public sequencing data and kept in-frame beta chains. Each record represents a unique CDR3 protein, reported with the most common genes and DNA among its rows. The V and J calls and clone size are TCRdb's, not the authors'. For this sample there are about 38,000 distinct CDR3 sequences; around 7.5% appear just once. The ten biggest clones cover over 25% of the sample.

From a lookup of the germline V gene, CDR1 and CDR2 are SQVTM and ANQGSEA. Including cysteine and phenylalanine, the CDR3 has 17 amino acids. The only DNA kept is the CDR3, 51 bases in frame from the first base. V is trimmed back by 4 bases and J by 0 bases, and the junction contains 9 bases that no gene match accounts for. Taken with the paper, the label for time point translates to: sample taken at primary tumor resection. The donors were 65 to 90 patients from the lung TRACERx cohort who had early-stage, untreated non-small cell lung cancer. TCR sequencing used whole RNA extracted from tumor and nontumor lung tissue, or from cryopreserved PBMC samples, without cell sorting. Only patients for whom sufficient RNA was available from at least two tumor regions were selected for TCR sequencing. The paper as a whole reports these results and caveats: Ubiquitous expanded tumor TCRs were detected in blood more often at tumor resection than at routine follow-up. Confirming at a functional level the hypothesis that regional TCRs recognize regional mutations was considered to require additional single-cell paired TCR alpha and beta sequencing.

Of note for this clonotype: The target of this receptor is not known. One base away there is no much larger clone; base qualities are not given.

Rearrangement joined TRBV29-1 to TRBJ1-4, with 9 bases matching TRBD1. The clonotype originates from a male donor with early-stage non-small cell lung cancer. The sequencing used PBMCs, collected at surgery. The sequenced DNA is TGCAGCGTTGCAGGACAGGGGACCCTCACAACTAATGAAAAACTGTTTTTT. Translated, this gives CSVAGQGTLTTNEKLFF. The variable domain in full, with residues beyond the CDR3 obtained from the reference TRBV29-1 and TRBJ1-4 genes, is SAVISQKPSRDICQRGTSLTIQCQVDSQVTMMFWYRQQPGQSLTLIATANQGSEATYESGFVIDKFPISRPNLTFSTLTVSNMSPEDSSIYLCSVAGQGTLTTNEKLFFGSGTQLSVL.